This T cell receptor beta chain comes out of a study of blood T cell repertoires in COVID-19. Study overall: Italy, Spain and the United States were the sources of the convalescent and acute COVID-19 samples. T cells, B-cell-depleted T cells, or PBMCs supplied cDNA or gDNA.

Only a few counts were recorded for this clone. Losses at the gene ends were 5 bases for V and 5 bases for J; bases not matched to a gene: 4. The CDR3 is 13 residues long. Germline V gene lookup returns CDR1 LGHDT and CDR2 YNNKEL (reference sequence). The protocol was immunoSEQ multiplex PCR, while the TCRdb copy is restricted to in-frame clones and leaves out a portion. The sample holds about 250,000 clones, 80% to 90% seen once. This receptor was obtained from a man older than 75 with acute or convalescent COVID-19. Sequenced material: peripheral blood. The chain recombines TRBV3-1 (or the pseudogene TRBV3-2) with TRBJ2-7; TRBD1 agrees at 9 bases. CDR3 bases: TGTGCCAGCAGCTGGACAGGGGAGCACGAGCAGTACTTC. Encoded protein: CASSWTGEHEQYF.